The rows below give T cell receptor beta chains drawn from one sample of a study of cytomegalovirus exposure and HLA in healthy donors. TCRdb's copy holds only in-frame clones and misses some; the assay was immunoSEQ multiplex PCR. The sample holds roughly 60,000 clones, over 75% seen once. The sequenced material came from PBMCs. Receptor source: a woman in her twenties or thirties in good health and CMV-seronegative. Both conserved end residues are trimmed from each CDR3. D genes are given only for firm matches.

V	J	D	CDR3
TRBV25-1	TRBJ1-3	TRBD1	ASSETGISGNTIY
TRBV7-2	TRBJ2-1	TRBD1	ASSLDRGVVNEQF
TRBV5-1	TRBJ2-1	TRBD2	ASLPTSGTMDPYNEQF
TRBV7-6	TRBJ2-1	TRBD2	ASSLASSGSSYNEQF
TRBV11-2	TRBJ1-1	.	ASSPPWTAMNTEAF
TRBV5-1	TRBJ2-1	TRBD2	ASSSRNGLAVNEQF
TRBV28	TRBJ2-3	TRBD2	ASSLSLWGLAGALSTDTQY
TRBV21-1	TRBJ2-7	.	ASSISGGTYEQY
TRBV6-5	TRBJ1-1	.	ASRAAGVTEAF
TRBV7-2	TRBJ1-2	.	ASSLAQGGGYT
TRBV27	TRBJ2-1	TRBD1	ASSPYRDRFEQF
TRBV4-2	TRBJ1-4	.	ASSAATAGEKLF
TRBV7-9	TRBJ2-3	.	ASSLPRRDTQY
TRBV30	TRBJ1-3	.	AWRPPQGSGNTIY
TRBV15	TRBJ1-5	.	ATSRVRVDQPQH
TRBV9	TRBJ2-1	TRBD2	ASSASGRMDEQF
TRBV18	TRBJ2-3	TRBD2	ASSPQRGDTQY
TRBV30	TRBJ2-3	.	AWMGLAGWGDTQY
TRBV19	TRBJ2-7	.	ASSIDVATNEQY
TRBV10-3	TRBJ2-7	.	AIAVERDYEQY
TRBV5-4	TRBJ1-1	TRBD1	ASSLGGDRANTEAF
TRBV7-2	TRBJ2-3	.	ASSSVSPTDTQY
TRBV7-2	TRBJ2-5	.	ASSLVRETQY
TRBV27	TRBJ1-2	.	ASSLSSLRRDGYT
TRBV19	TRBJ2-2	TRBD1	ASITGTGGTGELF
TRBV6-1	TRBJ1-1	TRBD1	ASSDRGYDTEAF
TRBV9	TRBJ1-1	.	ASSVDRETEAF
TRBV2	TRBJ2-1	.	AGLGLTAANEQF
TRBV27	TRBJ2-1	.	ASSFDWRSSYNEQF
TRBV5-1	TRBJ2-3	.	ASSLGVGANTQY
TRBV6-6	TRBJ1-2	.	AGWGGRSNYGYT
TRBV28	TRBJ2-7	.	ASTTGQDYEQY
TRBV5-6	TRBJ2-7	.	ASSRGQASYEQY
TRBV5-1	TRBJ2-7	.	ASSLEARNEQY
TRBV4-2	TRBJ2-1	.	ASSQSSFNEQF
TRBV5-6	TRBJ2-1	TRBD2	ASSLGLAGTYNEQF
TRBV4-3	TRBJ2-1	.	ASATGDNEQF
TRBV6-1	TRBJ2-3	TRBD2	ASSENLAGVWATDTQY
TRBV20-1	TRBJ1-2	.	SAKAGNGYT
TRBV19	TRBJ2-1	TRBD2	ASSITSQSGTRLF
TRBV27	TRBJ2-3	TRBD2	ASSSRLAGGPRTDTQY
TRBV7-9	TRBJ2-1	.	ASSLGGLRGRTF
TRBV27	TRBJ1-2	.	ASSPPDSGYGYT
TRBV5-1	TRBJ2-1	.	ASSPSRGYNEQF
TRBV5-1	TRBJ1-1	TRBD1	ASSQILQGPATEAF
TRBV30	TRBJ2-3	.	AWSVGLASTDTQY
TRBV27	TRBJ2-1	.	ASTIGAGTLRNEQF
TRBV19	TRBJ1-5	TRBD1	ASLAGGSNQPQH
TRBV6-5	TRBJ2-7	.	ASSYLVRANTYEQY
TRBV7-9	TRBJ1-1	.	ASSPQDMNTEAF
TRBV28	TRBJ1-2	TRBD1	ASRLGTGYGYT